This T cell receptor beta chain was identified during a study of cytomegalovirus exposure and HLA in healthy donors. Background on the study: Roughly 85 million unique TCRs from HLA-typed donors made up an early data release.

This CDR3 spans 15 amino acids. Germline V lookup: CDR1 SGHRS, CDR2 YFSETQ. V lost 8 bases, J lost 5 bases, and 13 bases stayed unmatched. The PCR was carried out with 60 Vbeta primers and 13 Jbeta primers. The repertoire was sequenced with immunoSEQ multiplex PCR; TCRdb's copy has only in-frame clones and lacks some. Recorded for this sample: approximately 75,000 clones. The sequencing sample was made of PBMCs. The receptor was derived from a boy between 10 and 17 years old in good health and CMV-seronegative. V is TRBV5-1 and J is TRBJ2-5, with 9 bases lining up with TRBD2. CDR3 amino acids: CASSSSGSLSETQYF. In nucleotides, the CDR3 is TGCGCCAGTTCGAGTAGCGGGAGCCTCTCGGAGACCCAGTACTTC.